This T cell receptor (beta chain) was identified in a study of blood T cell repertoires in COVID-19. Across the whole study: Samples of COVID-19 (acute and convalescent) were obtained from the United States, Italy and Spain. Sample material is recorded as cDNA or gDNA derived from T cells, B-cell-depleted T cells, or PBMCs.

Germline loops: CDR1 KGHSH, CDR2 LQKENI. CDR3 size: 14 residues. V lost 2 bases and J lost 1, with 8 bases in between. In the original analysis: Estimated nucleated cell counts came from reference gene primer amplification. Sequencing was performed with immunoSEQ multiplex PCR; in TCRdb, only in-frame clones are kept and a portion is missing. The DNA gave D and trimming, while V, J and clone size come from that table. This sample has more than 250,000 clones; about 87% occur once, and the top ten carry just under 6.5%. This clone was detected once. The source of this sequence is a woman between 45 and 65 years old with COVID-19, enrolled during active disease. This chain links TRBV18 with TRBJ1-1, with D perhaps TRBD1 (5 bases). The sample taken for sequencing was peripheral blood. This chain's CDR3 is CASSPAGKNTEAFF. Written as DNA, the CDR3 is TGTGCCAGCTCACCAGCAGGGAAGAACACTGAAGCTTTCTTT.